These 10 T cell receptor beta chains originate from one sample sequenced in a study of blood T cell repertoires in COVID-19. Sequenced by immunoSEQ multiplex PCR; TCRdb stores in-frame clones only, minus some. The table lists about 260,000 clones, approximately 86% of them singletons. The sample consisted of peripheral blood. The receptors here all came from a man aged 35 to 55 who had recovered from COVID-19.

The CDR3 here is CSVVGGGYGYGYTF. In DNA, the CDR3 is TGCAGCGTTGTGGGAGGGGGGTACGGCTATGGCTACACCTTC. The gene calls are TRBV29-1 and TRBJ1-2; possible D gene TRBD1, 6 bases. Germline CDR1 is SQVTM and CDR2 is ANQGSEA. V was pared by 4 bases and J by 4 bases, with 16 bases between. The CDR3 covers 14 residues.

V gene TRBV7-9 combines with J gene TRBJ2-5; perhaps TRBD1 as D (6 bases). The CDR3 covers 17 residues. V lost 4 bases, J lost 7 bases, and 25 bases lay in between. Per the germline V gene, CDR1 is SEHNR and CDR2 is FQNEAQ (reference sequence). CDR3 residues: CASSSISRGLVIGTQYF. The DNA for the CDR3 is TGTGCCAGCAGCTCTATCTCTAGGGGGTTGGTCATTGGGACCCAGTACTTC.

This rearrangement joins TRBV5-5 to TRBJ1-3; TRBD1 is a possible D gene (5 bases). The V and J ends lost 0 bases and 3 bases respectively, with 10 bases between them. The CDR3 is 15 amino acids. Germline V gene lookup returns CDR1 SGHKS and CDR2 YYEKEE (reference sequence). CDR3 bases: TGTGCCAGCAGCTTGGAAGGGGTACGTGGAAACACCATATATTTT. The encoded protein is CASSLEGVRGNTIYF.

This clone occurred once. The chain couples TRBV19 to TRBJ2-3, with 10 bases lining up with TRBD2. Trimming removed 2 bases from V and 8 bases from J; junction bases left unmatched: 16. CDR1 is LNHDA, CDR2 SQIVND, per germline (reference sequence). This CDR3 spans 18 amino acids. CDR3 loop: CASSITASLAGVGGTQYF. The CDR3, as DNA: TGTGCCAGTAGTATAACGGCGAGCCTAGCGGGGGTAGGGGGTACGCAGTATTTT.

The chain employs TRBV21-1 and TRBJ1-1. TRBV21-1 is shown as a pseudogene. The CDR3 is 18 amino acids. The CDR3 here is CASSKVLTGGPSSPEAFF. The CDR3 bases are TGTGCCAGCAGCAAAGTTCTCACGGGGGGGCCATCAAGTCCTGAAGCTTTCTTT.

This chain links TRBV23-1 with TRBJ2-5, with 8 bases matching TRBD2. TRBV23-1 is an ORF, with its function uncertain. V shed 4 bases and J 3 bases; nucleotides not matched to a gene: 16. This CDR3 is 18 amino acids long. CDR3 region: CASSRKRGKHMTEETQYF. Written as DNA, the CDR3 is TGCGCCAGCAGTCGGAAGCGGGGGAAACACATGACGGAAGAGACCCAGTACTTC.

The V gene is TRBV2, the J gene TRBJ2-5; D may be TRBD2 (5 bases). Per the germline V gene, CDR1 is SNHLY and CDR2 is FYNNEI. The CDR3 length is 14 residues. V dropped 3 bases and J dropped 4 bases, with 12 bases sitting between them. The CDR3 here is CASSDKTSVETQYF. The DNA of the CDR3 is TGTGCCAGCAGTGACAAAACTAGTGTAGAGACCCAGTACTTC.

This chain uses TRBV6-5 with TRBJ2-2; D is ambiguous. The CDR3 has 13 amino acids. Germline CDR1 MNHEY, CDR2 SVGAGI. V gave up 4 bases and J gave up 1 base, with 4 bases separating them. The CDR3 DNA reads TGTGCCAGCAGTTTCAAGAACACCGGGGAGCTGTTTTTT. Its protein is CASSFKNTGELFF.

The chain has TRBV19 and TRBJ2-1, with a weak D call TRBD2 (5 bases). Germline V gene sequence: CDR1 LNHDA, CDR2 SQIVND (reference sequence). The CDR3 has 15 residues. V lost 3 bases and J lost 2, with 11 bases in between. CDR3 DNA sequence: TGTGCCAGTAGTATGGTCGGGAAGCCCTACAATGAGCAGTTCTTC. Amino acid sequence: CASSMVGKPYNEQFF.

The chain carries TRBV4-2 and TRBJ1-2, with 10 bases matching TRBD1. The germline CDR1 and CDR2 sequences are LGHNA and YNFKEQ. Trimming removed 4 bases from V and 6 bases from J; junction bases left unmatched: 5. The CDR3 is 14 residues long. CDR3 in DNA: TGTGCCAGCAGCCGGGGACAGGGGATCCATGGCTACACCTTC. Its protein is CASSRGQGIHGYTF.